A selection of T cell receptor beta chains follows, all from one sample in a study of blood T cell repertoires in COVID-19. Repertoires were generated with immunoSEQ multiplex PCR, while TCRdb's copy carries only in-frame clones and drops some. The repertoire includes a few hundred thousand clones, 80% to 95% of them detected once, and about 18% sits in the top ten. Source material: PBMCs or T cells enriched from blood (not recorded which). Every receptor here comes from a woman aged 25 to 39 who had recovered from COVID-19. CDR3s include the opening cysteine and the closing phenylalanine or tryptophan. A D gene is named only where the DNA matches it firmly. Not every row has a clone size; where given, it reads once, few, many or a size class.

j_call,clone_size,v_call,d_call,cdr3_nt,cdr3_aa
TRBJ1-1,NA,TRBV28,NA,TGTGCCAGCACCTGGGGGGGGAACACTGAAGCTTTCTTT,CASTWGGNTEAFF
TRBJ1-6,NA,TRBV9,TRBD1,TGTGCCAGCAGCGTCGACAGGGCTTCACCCCTCCACTTT,CASSVDRASPLHF
TRBJ2-2,NA,TRBV6-5,TRBD1,TGTGCCAGCAGGGGGACAGGGGAAGGCGGGGAGCTGTTTTTT,CASRGTGEGGELFF
TRBJ1-1,NA,TRBV5-1,TRBD1,TGCGCCAGCAGACCCAGACAGGGGAACACTGAAGCTTTCTTT,CASRPRQGNTEAFF
TRBJ2-7,NA,TRBV4-1,NA,TGCGCCAGCAGCCTCGCGGAAACCTACGAGCAGTACTTC,CASSLAETYEQYF
TRBJ2-3,once,TRBV7-7,NA,TGTGCTAGCAGCTTAGGAGCAGGGGCAGATACGCAGTATTTT,CASSLGAGADTQYF
TRBJ1-4,NA,TRBV28,NA,TGTGCCAGCAGTTTTACCCTCTGGAGGCAACTGTTTTTT,CASSFTLWRQLFF
TRBJ1-3,NA,TRBV27,NA,TGTGCCAGCAGGCAGCGTTCTGGAAACACCATATATTTT,CASRQRSGNTIYF
TRBJ1-4,NA,TRBV28,TRBD1,TGTGCCAGCTTCAAAGACAGGGGGTTTAATGAAAAACTGTTTTTT,CASFKDRGFNEKLFF
TRBJ2-2,NA,TRBV11-1,TRBD1,TGTGCCAGCAGCTTCGGGACAGGGGTGGTCGGGGAGCTGTTTTTT,CASSFGTGVVGELFF